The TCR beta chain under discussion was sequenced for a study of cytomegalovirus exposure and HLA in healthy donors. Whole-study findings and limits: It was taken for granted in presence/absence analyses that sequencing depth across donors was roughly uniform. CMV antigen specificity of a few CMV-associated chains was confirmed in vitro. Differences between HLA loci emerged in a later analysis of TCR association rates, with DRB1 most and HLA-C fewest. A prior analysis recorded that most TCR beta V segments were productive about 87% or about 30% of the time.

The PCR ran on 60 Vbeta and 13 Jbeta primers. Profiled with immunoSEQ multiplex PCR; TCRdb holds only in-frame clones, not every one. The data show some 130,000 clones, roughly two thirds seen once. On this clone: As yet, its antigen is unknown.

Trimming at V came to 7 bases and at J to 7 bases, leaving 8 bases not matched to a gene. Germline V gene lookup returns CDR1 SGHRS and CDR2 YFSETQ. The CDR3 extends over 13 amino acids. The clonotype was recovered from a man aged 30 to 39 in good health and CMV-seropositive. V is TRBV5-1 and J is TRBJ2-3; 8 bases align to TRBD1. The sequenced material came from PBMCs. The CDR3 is CASGPGQDYTQYF. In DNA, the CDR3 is TGCGCCAGCGGACCGGGACAGGATTATACGCAGTATTTT.